These 26 T cell receptor beta chains originate from one sample sequenced in a study of cytomegalovirus exposure and HLA in healthy donors. Primers: 60 Vbeta forward and 13 Jbeta reverse. The method was immunoSEQ multiplex PCR; TCRdb's version includes in-frame clones alone and lacks a portion of them. The table lists fewer than 150,000 clones, about 70% of them singletons. The sample was PBMCs. These receptors were obtained from a man between 18 and 29 years old in good health and CMV-seronegative.

The chain joins TRBV5-1 to TRBJ1-1, with D possibly matching TRBD1 (5 bases). The germline CDR1 and CDR2 sequences are SGHRS and YFSETQ. V was trimmed by 4 bases and J by 2 bases, leaving 15 bases between them. The CDR3 spans 15 residues. This CDR3 is CASSGNGRTNTEAFF. The CDR3 DNA is TGCGCCAGCAGCGGAAATGGACGGACAAACACTGAAGCTTTCTTT.

The CDR3 is CASSSTGGGASYEQYF. The CDR3 bases are TGTGCCAGCAGTTCCACGGGCGGGGGGGCGTCCTACGAGCAGTACTTC. The chain links TRBV6-5 to TRBJ2-7, with 9 bases identical to TRBD2. Germline V gene sequence: CDR1 MNHEY, CDR2 SVGAGI. This CDR3 contains 16 residues. V gave up 4 bases and J gave up 1 base; unmatched junction bases: 8.

The chain uses TRBV18 and TRBJ2-5, with 9 bases that match TRBD1. J gave up 5 bases and V 5 bases, and 6 bases lay outside the gene matches. The CDR3 contains 14 residues. Looked up from germline, CDR1 is KGHSH and CDR2 is LQKENI. This CDR3 is CASSTTGGLETQYF. As DNA, the CDR3 is TGTGCCAGCTCAACGACAGGGGGTCTGGAGACCCAGTACTTC.

The chain has TRBV19 and TRBJ1-1; D gene uncertain. In germline, CDR1 is LNHDA, CDR2 SQIVND (reference sequence). Trimming took 3 bases from V and 1 from J, leaving 9 bases between them. The CDR3 is 14 amino acids. The CDR3 region has the DNA TGTGCCAGTAGTATTGGTGCGGCGAACACTGAAGCTTTCTTT. It encodes CASSIGAANTEAFF.

The V gene is TRBV2, the J gene TRBJ1-5; the D gene is possibly TRBD1 (5 bases). Germline CDR1 is SNHLY and CDR2 is FYNNEI. V lost 6 bases to trimming and J lost 5 bases, with 11 bases between them. The length of the CDR3 is 13 residues. The CDR3 DNA is TGTGCCAGCAGGGCCGACAGCTATCAGCCCCAGCATTTT. Translation: CASRADSYQPQHF.

V gene TRBV5-1 combines with J gene TRBJ1-4; 9 nucleotides align to TRBD1. The CDR3 is 14 residues long. Germline V gene data show CDR1 as SGHRS and CDR2 as YFSETQ. With 7 bases clipped from V and 3 bases from J, the junction kept 4 bases outside the gene matches. CDR3: CASHRGPANEKLFF. The CDR3 region has the DNA TGCGCCAGCCACAGGGGGCCGGCTAATGAAAAACTGTTTTTT.

This chain connects TRBV19 to TRBJ2-7, with TRBD1 matching 7 bases. Trimming at V came to 3 bases and at J to 0 bases, leaving 8 bases not matched to a gene. CDR1 is LNHDA, CDR2 SQIVND, per germline (reference sequence). The CDR3 length is 16 residues. CDR3 bases: TGTGCCAGTAGTATTTCCCCAGGGGGAGTCTCCTACGAGCAGTACTTC. Translating it yields CASSISPGGVSYEQYF. Looking up the rest from reference TRBV19 and TRBJ2-7 gives the full variable domain: DGGITQSPKYLFRKEGQNVTLSCEQNLNHDAMYWYRQDPGQGLRLIYYSQIVNDFQKGDIAEGYSVSREKKESFPLTVTSAQKNPTAFYLCASSISPGGVSYEQYFGPGTRLTVT.

The V and J genes are TRBV5-6 and TRBJ1-1, with D possibly matching TRBD1 (6 bases). The CDR3 totals 16 residues. V was trimmed by 0 bases and J by 0 bases, leaving 12 bases between them. Germline CDR1 and CDR2: SGHDT and YYEEEE. The CDR3 region is CASSLGTDNMNTEAFF. CDR3 bases: TGTGCCAGCAGCTTGGGGACAGATAATATGAACACTGAAGCTTTCTTT.

This chain connects TRBV9 to TRBJ2-3; 9 nucleotides line up with TRBD2. From germline, CDR1 is SGDLS and CDR2 YYNGEE. The CDR3 totals 15 residues. With V trimmed by 3 bases and J by 1 base, 3 bases remained unmatched. The CDR3 reads CASSAERGGTDTQYF. Written as DNA, the CDR3 is TGTGCCAGCAGCGCGGAGCGGGGGGGCACAGATACGCAGTATTTT.

V is TRBV4-1 and J is TRBJ1-5, with 8 nucleotides matching TRBD1. Germline loops: CDR1 MGHRA, CDR2 YSYEKL. J was trimmed by 6 bases and V by 3 bases; bases with no gene match: 4. CDR3 length: 14 amino acids. CDR3 in amino acids: CASSHRGQGQPQHF. CDR3 bases: TGCGCCAGCAGCCACAGGGGGCAGGGTCAGCCCCAGCATTTT.

J is TRBJ2-1 and V is TRBV6-1; 10 nucleotides match TRBD1. Germline CDR1 is MNHNS and CDR2 is SASEGT. This CDR3 is 17 amino acids long. Trimming took 2 bases from V and 4 from J; bases not matched to a gene: 8. This CDR3 is CASSEWGDRGLYNEQFF. For the CDR3, the DNA is TGTGCCAGCAGTGAATGGGGGGACAGGGGTTTATACAATGAGCAGTTCTTC.

The rearrangement links TRBV18 to TRBJ2-3; unclear D gene. Trimming pared 5 bases from V and 2 bases from J, leaving 5 bases between. Germline V CDR1 and CDR2: KGHSH, LQKENI. The CDR3 consists of 12 residues. This CDR3 reads CASSDSTDTQYF. CDR3 nucleotides: TGTGCCAGCTCAGACTCCACAGATACGCAGTATTTT.

This chain uses TRBV15 with TRBJ2-7; no clear D gene. CDR1 is LNHNV, CDR2 YYDKDF, per germline (reference sequence). The CDR3 loop spans 12 amino acids. V lost 1 base and J 5 bases, leaving 6 bases between the germline ends. This CDR3 is CATSRGANEQYF. The CDR3 DNA is TGTGCCACCAGCAGAGGGGCAAACGAGCAGTACTTC.

The chain carries TRBV6-4 and TRBJ2-5, with 7 bases aligning to TRBD1. Germline lookup yields CDR1 MRHNA and CDR2 SNTAGT. The CDR3 consists of 14 residues. Germline trimming cut 0 bases from V and 7 bases from J; bases unmatched to any gene: 5. CDR3 protein: CASSDSTGVGTQYF. DNA for the CDR3: TGTGCCAGCAGTGACTCAACAGGGGTCGGGACCCAGTACTTC.

The rearrangement links TRBV13 to TRBJ2-6, with a tentative D call TRBD1 (6 bases). The CDR3 is made up of 16 amino acids. The germline V gene has CDR1 PRHDT and CDR2 FYEKMQ (reference sequence). V dropped 4 bases and J dropped 0 bases, with 10 bases sitting between them. The CDR3 sequence: CASSSTGISGANVLTF. CDR3 sequence (DNA): TGTGCCAGCAGCTCGACAGGTATCTCTGGGGCCAACGTCCTGACTTTC. The full variable domain, rest sourced from reference TRBV13 and TRBJ2-6, is AAGVIQSPRHLIKEKRETATLKCYPIPRHDTVYWYQQGPGQDPQFLISFYEKMQSDKGSIPDRFSAQQFSDYHSELNMSSLELGDSALYFCASSSTGISGANVLTFGAGSRLTVL.

This clone was seen more than once but under ten times. V usage is TRBV6-5 and J usage is TRBJ2-3; TRBD2 aligns across 8 bases. This CDR3 is built from 15 residues. Germline values: CDR1 MNHEY, CDR2 SVGAGI. The V and J ends lost 5 bases and 6 bases, in that order; junction bases with no gene match: 10. The CDR3 DNA follows: TGTGCCAGCAGTACACGGGAGGGCGTTTCGGATACGCAGTATTTT. Translating gives CASSTREGVSDTQYF.

This chain joins TRBV27 and TRBJ1-4; the D gene is possibly TRBD1 (5 bases). V gave up 2 bases and J gave up 3 bases, with 7 bases separating them. The CDR3 length is 14 residues. Germline V CDR1 and CDR2: MNHEY, SMNVEV (reference sequence). CDR3 DNA sequence: TGTGCCAGCAGTTTACAGGGTTCTAATGAAAAACTGTTTTTT. This codes for CASSLQGSNEKLFF.

This chain connects TRBV6-5 to TRBJ2-7; 11 bases are a match to TRBD1. Unmatched junction bases numbered 4, after V lost 4 bases and J lost 5 bases. CDR1 and CDR2 from the germline V gene are MNHEY and SVGAGI. CDR3 length equals 14 residues. The CDR3 region is CASSSPGQGDEQYF. The CDR3 coding sequence is TGTGCCAGCAGTTCTCCGGGACAGGGGGACGAGCAGTACTTC.

This chain joins TRBV5-1 and TRBJ2-2; 7 bases fit TRBD2. The CDR3 is 16 amino acids. Per the germline V gene, CDR1 is SGHRS and CDR2 is YFSETQ. V lost 5 bases, J lost 4 bases, and 11 bases stayed unmatched. The chain's CDR3 is CASRGERGVGTGELFF. The DNA for the CDR3 is TGCGCCAGCAGAGGTGAACGGGGGGTGGGCACCGGGGAGCTGTTTTTT. Supplemented by reference TRBV5-1 and TRBJ2-2, the full variable domain reads KAGVTQTPRYLIKTRGQQVTLSCSPISGHRSVSWYQQTPGQGLQFLFEYFSETQRNKGNFPGRFSGRQFSNSRSEMNVSTLELGDSALYLCASRGERGVGTGELFFGEGSRLTVL.

In nucleotides, the CDR3 is TGTGCTAGTGGTACCTACCAGGGGGAGACCCAGTACTTC. As protein: CASGTYQGETQYF. The gene calls are TRBV12-5 and TRBJ2-5, with a tentative D call TRBD1 (6 bases). The germline gives CDR1 LGHNT, CDR2 FRNRAP. The CDR3 spans 13 residues. The V and J ends lost 5 bases and 5 bases respectively, with 12 bases between them.

In the case of this clone: Within the sample, other DNA sequences also encode this same CDR3. The chain employs TRBV5-1 and TRBJ1-2, with 8 nucleotides matching TRBD1. This CDR3 has 13 amino acids. From germline, CDR1 is SGHRS and CDR2 YFSETQ. With V trimmed by 4 bases and J by 6 bases, 5 bases remained unmatched. The chain's CDR3 is CASSLGQGDGYTF. CDR3 coding DNA: TGCGCCAGCAGCCTAGGACAGGGAGATGGCTACACCTTC.

This clone turned up a few times. The J gene is TRBJ2-5, the V gene TRBV27; D remains unclear. TRBJ2-7 matches the DNA end more closely, so the J call is doubtful. The CDR3 consists of 12 residues. Germline loops: CDR1 MNHEY, CDR2 SMNVEV (reference sequence). The CDR3 loop is CASSPPSYEQYF. The CDR3 nucleotides are TGTGCCAGCAGTCCTCCCTCCTACGAGCAGTACTTC.

The V and J genes are TRBV2 and TRBJ2-5, with 11 bases fitting TRBD1. The J call may not be correct, given that the DNA end is closer to TRBJ2-7. The CDR3 is made up of 15 amino acids. CDR1 SNHLY and CDR2 FYNNEI come from the germline V gene. Here the CDR3 DNA reads TGTGCCAGCAGTAAGCCGGGGACAGGGGGATACGAGCAGTACTTC. It translates to CASSKPGTGGYEQYF.

The rearrangement uses TRBV7-9 and TRBJ1-2; tentative D call: TRBD1 (6 bases). This CDR3 spans 13 amino acids. V was clipped by 5 bases and J by 1 base, with 8 bases between them. The germline V gene has CDR1 SEHNR and CDR2 FQNEAQ (reference sequence). The CDR3 DNA reads TGTGCCAGCAGCCCGGACAGTAACTATGGCTACACCTTC. Encoded protein: CASSPDSNYGYTF.

This clone was seen only a few times. The chain has TRBV10-3 and TRBJ2-7, with TRBD2 matching over 11 bases. This CDR3 contains 17 residues. J gave up 7 bases and V 3 bases, and 14 bases lay outside the gene matches. Germline lookup yields CDR1 ENHRY and CDR2 SYGVKD. Here the CDR3 DNA reads TGTGCCATCAGTGACGAGGATAGCGGGAGGGTCTGGGGTGAGCAGTACTTC. Translated: CAISDEDSGRVWGEQYF.

The V gene is TRBV5-1, the J gene TRBJ2-5; TRBD1 agrees at 8 bases. The germline V gene has CDR1 SGHRS and CDR2 YFSETQ. CDR3 size: 18 residues. With V trimmed by 0 bases and J by 1 base, 11 bases remained unmatched. In DNA, the CDR3 is TGCGCCAGCAGCTTGGGGCCGACAGGGGTATCCTCCCAAGAGACCCAGTACTTC. Its protein product is CASSLGPTGVSSQETQYF.